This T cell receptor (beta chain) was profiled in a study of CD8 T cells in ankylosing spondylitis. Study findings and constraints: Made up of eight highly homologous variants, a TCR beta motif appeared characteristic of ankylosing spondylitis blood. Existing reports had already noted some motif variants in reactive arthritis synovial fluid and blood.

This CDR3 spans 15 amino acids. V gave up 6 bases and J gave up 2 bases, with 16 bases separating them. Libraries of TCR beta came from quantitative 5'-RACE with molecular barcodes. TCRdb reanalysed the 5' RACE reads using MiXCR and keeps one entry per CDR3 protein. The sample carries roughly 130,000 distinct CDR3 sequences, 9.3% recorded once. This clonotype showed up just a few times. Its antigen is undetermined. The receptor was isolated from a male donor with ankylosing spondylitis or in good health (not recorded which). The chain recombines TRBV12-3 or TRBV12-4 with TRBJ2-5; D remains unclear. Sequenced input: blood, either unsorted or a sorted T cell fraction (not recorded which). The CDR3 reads CASSTVGSVQETQYF. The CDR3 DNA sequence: TGTGCCAGCAGCACTGTTGGGTCAGTTCAAGAGACCCAGTACTTC.